The source of this T cell receptor (beta chain) is a study of blood T cell repertoires in COVID-19. Study overall: Whether acute or convalescent, the COVID-19 samples came from the United States, Italy and Spain.

V was cut by 3 bases and J by 7 bases, with 3 bases left in between. Per the germline V gene, CDR1 is MDHEN and CDR2 is SYDVKM. The CDR3 contains 11 residues. In the study's own analysis: Amplification of reference gene primers was used by the study to estimate nucleated cell counts. Libraries were prepared by immunoSEQ multiplex PCR; TCRdb keeps only in-frame clonotypes and omits some of them. The V and J calls and clone size are taken from that table; D and trimming were inferred from the DNA. This sample has about 300,000 clones, with around nine tenths found just once. One Seattle source followed patients from active infection through their disease course.

The sequence came from a young woman with COVID-19, enrolled during active disease. The chain uses TRBV28 and TRBJ2-2; D is unresolved. Input material: peripheral blood. Written as DNA, the CDR3 is TGTGCCAGCAGTTTCTACGGGGAGCTGTTTTTT. Translated: CASSFYGELFF.